The clone carrying this T cell receptor (beta chain) occurred a few times. A library of TCRbeta sequences, prepared with unique molecular identifiers, was generated. TCRdb called the PCR reads again in MiXCR, with one record for every CDR3 protein. Of about 480,000 distinct CDR3 sequences in the sample, around 13% were seen once. CDR1 and CDR2 (germline): DFQATT, SNEGSKA (reference sequence). V shed 3 bases and J shed 2 bases, with 18 bases lying between them. The CDR3 runs 16 residues. This entry comes from a study of T-cell reconstitution after alpha-beta-depleted transplantation in children. The TCR originated in a human donor who donated a stem cell graft to a child with combined immunodeficiency. This rearrangement joins TRBV20-1 to TRBJ2-3; no clear D gene. Specimen: PBMCs from the stem cell graft donor, collected from the stem cell graft. CDR3 region: CSARRSGTVHTDTQYF. As DNA, the CDR3 is TGCAGTGCTAGGAGGTCGGGCACAGTTCACACAGATACGCAGTATTTT.